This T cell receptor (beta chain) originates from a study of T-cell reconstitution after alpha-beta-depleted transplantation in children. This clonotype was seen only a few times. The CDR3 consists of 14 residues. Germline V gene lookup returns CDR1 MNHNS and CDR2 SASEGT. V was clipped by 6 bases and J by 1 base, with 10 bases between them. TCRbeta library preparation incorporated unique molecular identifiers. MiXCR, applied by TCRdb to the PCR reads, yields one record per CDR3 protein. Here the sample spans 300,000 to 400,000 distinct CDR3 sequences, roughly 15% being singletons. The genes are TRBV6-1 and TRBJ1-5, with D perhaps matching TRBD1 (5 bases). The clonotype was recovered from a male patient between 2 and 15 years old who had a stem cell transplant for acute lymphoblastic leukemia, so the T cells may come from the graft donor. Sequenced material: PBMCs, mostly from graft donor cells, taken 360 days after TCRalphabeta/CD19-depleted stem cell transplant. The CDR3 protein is CASRNGGSNQPQHF. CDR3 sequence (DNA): TGTGCCAGCAGAAATGGGGGGAGCAATCAGCCCCAGCATTTT.